This TCR beta chain came from a study of T cell repertoires in cytomegalovirus infection. This CDR3 region has 12 residues. Trimming pared 5 bases from V and 4 bases from J, leaving 8 bases between. Germline CDR1 and CDR2: LNHDA and SQIVND (reference sequence). TCRdb processed the reads anew with MiXCR; each CDR3 protein has one entry. This sample has 300,000 or so distinct CDR3 sequences, with 20% to 25% found just once. About this clonotype: Its antigen is not identified.

V usage is TRBV19 and J usage is TRBJ2-5; the D is unclear. The clonotype comes from a human donor in good health (CMV status not recorded). Some clones in this sample may be carry-over from other donors' samples. The sequenced sample was cultured PBMCs, obtained from culture after CMV antigen stimulation. CDR3 DNA sequence: TGTGCCAGTAGTTATATTGGAGAGACCCAGTACTTC. Its protein is CASSYIGETQYF. Drawing the rest from reference TRBV19 and TRBJ2-5, the complete variable domain is DGGITQSPKYLFRKEGQNVTLSCEQNLNHDAMYWYRQDPGQGLRLIYYSQIVNDFQKGDIAEGYSVSREKKESFPLTVTSAQKNPTAFYLCASSYIGETQYFGPGTRLLVL.